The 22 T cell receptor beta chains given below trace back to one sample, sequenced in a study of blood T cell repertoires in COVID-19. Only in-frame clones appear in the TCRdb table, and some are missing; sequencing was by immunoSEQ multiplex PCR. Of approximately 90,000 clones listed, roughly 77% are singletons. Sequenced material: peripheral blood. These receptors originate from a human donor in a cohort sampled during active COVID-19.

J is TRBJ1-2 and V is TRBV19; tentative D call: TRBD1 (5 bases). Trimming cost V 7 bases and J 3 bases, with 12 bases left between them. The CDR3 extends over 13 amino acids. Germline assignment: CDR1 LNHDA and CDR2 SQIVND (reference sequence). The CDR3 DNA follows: TGTGCCAGTAAACTCAAAGGGGACTATGGCTACACCTTC. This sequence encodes CASKLKGDYGYTF. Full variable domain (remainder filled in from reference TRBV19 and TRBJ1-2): DGGITQSPKYLFRKEGQNVTLSCEQNLNHDAMYWYRQDPGQGLRLIYYSQIVNDFQKGDIAEGYSVSREKKESFPLTVTSAQKNPTAFYLCASKLKGDYGYTFGSGTRLTVV.

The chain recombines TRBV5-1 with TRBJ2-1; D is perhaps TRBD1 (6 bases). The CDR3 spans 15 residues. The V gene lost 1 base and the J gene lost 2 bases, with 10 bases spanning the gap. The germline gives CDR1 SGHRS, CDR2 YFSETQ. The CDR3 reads CASSLLGTTYNEQFF. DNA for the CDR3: TGCGCCAGCAGCTTGCTGGGGACAACCTACAATGAGCAGTTCTTC.

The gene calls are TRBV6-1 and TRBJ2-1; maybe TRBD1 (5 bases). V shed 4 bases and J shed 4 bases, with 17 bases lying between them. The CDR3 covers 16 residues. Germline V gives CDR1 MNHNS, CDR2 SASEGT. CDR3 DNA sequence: TGTGCCAGCAGTGGGCCGAACGTGGGGCCTTACAATGAGCAGTTCTTC. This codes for CASSGPNVGPYNEQFF.

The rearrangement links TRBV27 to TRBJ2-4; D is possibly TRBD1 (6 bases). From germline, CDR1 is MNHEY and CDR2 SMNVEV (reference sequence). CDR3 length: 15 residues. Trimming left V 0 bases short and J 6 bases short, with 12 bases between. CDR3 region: CASSLSSRGANIQYF. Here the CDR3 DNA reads TGTGCCAGCAGTTTATCGAGCAGGGGAGCAAACATTCAGTACTTC.

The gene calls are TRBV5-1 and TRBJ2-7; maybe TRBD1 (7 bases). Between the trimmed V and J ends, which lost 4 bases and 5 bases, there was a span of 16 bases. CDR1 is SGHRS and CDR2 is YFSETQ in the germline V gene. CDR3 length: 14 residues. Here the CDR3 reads CASSTGQRADEQYF. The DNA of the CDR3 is TGCGCCAGCAGCACGGGACAGCGGGCAGACGAGCAGTACTTC.

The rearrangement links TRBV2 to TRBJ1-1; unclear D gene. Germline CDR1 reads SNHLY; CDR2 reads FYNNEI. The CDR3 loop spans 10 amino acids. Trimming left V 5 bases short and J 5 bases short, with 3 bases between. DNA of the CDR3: TGTGCCAGCAGTATAACTGAAGCTTTCTTT. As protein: CASSITEAFF.

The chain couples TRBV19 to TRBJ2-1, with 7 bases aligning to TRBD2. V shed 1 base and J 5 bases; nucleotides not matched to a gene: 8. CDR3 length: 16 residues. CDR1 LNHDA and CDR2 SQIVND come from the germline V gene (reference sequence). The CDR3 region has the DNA TGTGCCAGTAGTATAGCCCGGACTAGTACAAACAATGAGCAGTTCTTC. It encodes CASSIARTSTNNEQFF.

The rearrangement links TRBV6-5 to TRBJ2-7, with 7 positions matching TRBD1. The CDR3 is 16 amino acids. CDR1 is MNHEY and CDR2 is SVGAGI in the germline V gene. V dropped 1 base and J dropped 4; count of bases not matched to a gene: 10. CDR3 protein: CASSYYAGTEPYEQYF. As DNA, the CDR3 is TGTGCCAGCAGTTACTATGCCGGGACAGAACCTTACGAGCAGTACTTC.

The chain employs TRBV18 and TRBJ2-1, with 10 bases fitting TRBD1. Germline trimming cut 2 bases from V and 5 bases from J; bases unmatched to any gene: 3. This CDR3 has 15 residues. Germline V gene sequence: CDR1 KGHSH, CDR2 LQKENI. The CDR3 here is CASSPDRGRDNEQFF. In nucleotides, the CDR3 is TGTGCCAGCTCACCAGACAGGGGGCGCGACAATGAGCAGTTCTTC.

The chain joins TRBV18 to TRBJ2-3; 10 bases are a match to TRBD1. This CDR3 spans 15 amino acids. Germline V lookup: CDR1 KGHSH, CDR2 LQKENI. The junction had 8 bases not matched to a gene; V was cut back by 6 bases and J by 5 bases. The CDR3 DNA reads TGTGCCAGCTCCCTCGGGACAGGGGTGGAAGATACGCAGTATTTT. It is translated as CASSLGTGVEDTQYF.

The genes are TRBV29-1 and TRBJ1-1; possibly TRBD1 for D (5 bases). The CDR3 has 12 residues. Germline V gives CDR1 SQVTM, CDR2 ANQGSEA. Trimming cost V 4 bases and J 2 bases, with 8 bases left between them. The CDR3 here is CSVGGINTEAFF. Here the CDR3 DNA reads TGCAGCGTTGGGGGCATTAACACTGAAGCTTTCTTT.

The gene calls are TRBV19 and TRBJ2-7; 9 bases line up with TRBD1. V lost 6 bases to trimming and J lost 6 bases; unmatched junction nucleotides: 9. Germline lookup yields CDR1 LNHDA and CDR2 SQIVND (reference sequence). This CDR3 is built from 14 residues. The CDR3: CASSGTGFPREQYF. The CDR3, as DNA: TGTGCCAGTAGCGGGACAGGGTTCCCCCGCGAGCAGTACTTC.

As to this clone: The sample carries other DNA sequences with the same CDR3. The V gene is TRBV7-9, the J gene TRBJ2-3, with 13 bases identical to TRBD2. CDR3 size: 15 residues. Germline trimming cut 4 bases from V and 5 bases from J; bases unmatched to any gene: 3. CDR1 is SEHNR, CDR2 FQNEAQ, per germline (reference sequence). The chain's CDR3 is CASSSRTSGRDTQYF. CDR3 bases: TGTGCCAGCAGCTCCAGGACTAGCGGGAGAGATACGCAGTATTTT.

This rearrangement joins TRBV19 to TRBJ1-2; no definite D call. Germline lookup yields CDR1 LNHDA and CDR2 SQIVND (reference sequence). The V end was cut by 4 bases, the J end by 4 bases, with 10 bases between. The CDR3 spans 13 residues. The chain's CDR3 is CASSKTGVYGYTF. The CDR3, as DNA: TGTGCCAGTAGTAAAACGGGAGTCTATGGCTACACCTTC.

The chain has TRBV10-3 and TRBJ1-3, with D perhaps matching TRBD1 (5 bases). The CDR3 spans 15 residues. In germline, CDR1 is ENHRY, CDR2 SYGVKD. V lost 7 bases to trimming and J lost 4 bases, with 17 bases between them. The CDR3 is CAIMGGGPAGNTIYF. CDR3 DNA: TGTGCCATCATGGGGGGTGGCCCAGCCGGAAACACCATATATTTT.

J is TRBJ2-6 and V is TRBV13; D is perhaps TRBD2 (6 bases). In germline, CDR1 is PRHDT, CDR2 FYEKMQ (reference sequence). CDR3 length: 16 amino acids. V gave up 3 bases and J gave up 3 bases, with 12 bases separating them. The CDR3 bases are TGTGCCAGCAGCTTTCGGGGGAACGGTGGGGCCAACGTCCTGACTTTC. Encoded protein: CASSFRGNGGANVLTF.

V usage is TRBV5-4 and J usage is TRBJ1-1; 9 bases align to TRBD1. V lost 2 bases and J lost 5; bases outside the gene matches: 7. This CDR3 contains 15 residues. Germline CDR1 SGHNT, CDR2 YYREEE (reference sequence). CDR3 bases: TGTGCCAGCAGCTTCGCCGGACAGGGGTTGACTGAAGCTTTCTTT. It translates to CASSFAGQGLTEAFF.

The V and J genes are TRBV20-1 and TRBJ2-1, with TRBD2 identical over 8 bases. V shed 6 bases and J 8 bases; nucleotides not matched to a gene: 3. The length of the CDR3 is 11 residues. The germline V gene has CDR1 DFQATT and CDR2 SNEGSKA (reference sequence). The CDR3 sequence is CSAKREYEQFF. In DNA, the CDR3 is TGCAGTGCCAAGCGGGAGTATGAGCAGTTCTTC.

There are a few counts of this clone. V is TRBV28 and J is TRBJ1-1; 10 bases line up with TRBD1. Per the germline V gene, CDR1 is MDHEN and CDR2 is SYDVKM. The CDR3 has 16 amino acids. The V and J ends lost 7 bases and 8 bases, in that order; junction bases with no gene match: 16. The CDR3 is CASKLLPGQGLPEAFF. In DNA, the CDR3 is TGTGCCAGCAAGCTACTCCCGGGACAGGGGCTTCCCGAAGCTTTCTTT. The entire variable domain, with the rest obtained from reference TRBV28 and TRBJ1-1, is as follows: DVKVTQSSRYLVKRTGEKVFLECVQDMDHENMFWYRQDPGLGLRLIYFSYDVKMKEKGDIPEGYSVSREKKERFSLILESASTNQTSMYLCASKLLPGQGLPEAFFGQGTRLTVV.

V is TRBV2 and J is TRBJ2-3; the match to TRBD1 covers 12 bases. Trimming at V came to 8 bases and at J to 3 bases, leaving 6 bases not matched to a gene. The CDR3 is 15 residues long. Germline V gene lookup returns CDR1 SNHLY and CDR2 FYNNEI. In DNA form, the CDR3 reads TGTGCCAGCGCCGGGACAGGGGGCGCAACAGATACGCAGTATTTT. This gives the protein CASAGTGGATDTQYF.

The CDR3 DNA reads as TGTGCCATCAAGGAGACAGGGGGAGGCAACACTGAAGCTTTCTTT. It codes for CAIKETGGGNTEAFF. This sequence joins TRBV10-3 and TRBJ1-1, with 9 positions matching TRBD1. The CDR3 consists of 15 residues. The germline CDR1 and CDR2 sequences are ENHRY and SYGVKD. Losses at the gene ends were 7 bases for V and 2 bases for J; bases not matched to a gene: 8.

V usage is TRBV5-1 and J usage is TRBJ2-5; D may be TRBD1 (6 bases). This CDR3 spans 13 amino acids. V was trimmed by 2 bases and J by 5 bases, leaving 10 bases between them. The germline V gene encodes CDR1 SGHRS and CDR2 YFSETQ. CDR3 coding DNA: TGCGCCAGCAGCTTTTCCCAGGGGGAGACCCAGTACTTC. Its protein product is CASSFSQGETQYF.